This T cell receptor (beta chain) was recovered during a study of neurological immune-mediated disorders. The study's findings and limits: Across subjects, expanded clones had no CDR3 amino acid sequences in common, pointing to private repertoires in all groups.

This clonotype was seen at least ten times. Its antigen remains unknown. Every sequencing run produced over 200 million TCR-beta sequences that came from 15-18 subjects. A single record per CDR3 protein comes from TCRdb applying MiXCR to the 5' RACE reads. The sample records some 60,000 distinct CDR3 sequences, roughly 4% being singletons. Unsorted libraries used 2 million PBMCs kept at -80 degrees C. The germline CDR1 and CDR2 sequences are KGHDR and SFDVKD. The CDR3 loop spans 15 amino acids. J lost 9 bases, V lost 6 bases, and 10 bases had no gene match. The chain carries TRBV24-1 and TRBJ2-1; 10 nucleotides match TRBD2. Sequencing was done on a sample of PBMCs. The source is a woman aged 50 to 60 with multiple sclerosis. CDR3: CATSPRLAGQTEQFF. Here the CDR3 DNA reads TGTGCCACCAGTCCAAGACTAGCGGGCCAAACTGAGCAGTTCTTC.